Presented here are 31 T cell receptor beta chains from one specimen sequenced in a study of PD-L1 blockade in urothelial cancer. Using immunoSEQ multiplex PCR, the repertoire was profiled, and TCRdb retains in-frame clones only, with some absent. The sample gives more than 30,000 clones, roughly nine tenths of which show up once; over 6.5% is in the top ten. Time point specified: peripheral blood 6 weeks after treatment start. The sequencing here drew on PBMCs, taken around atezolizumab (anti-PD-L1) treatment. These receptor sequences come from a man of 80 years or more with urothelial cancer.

CDR3 DNA sequence: TGCGCCAGCAGCCCCACCGGGGGGCGCGGCACCGGGGAGCTGTTTTTT. Translating it yields CASSPTGGRGTGELFF. The chain links TRBV4-1 to TRBJ2-2; weak D call: TRBD2 (7 bases). This CDR3 is 16 amino acids long. Germline V CDR1 and CDR2: MGHRA, YSYEKL. Trimming stripped 4 bases from V and 4 bases from J, with 16 bases between.

CDR3 loop: CASSPLAGENNEQFF. DNA for the CDR3: TGTGCCAGCAGCCCCTTAGCGGGAGAAAACAATGAGCAGTTCTTC. J is TRBJ2-1 and V is TRBV5-8, with 9 nucleotides matching TRBD2. From germline, CDR1 is SGHTS and CDR2 YDEGEE. The CDR3 loop spans 15 amino acids. J was trimmed by 5 bases and V by 4 bases; bases with no gene match: 7. Based on the CDR3 plus reference TRBV5-8 and TRBJ2-1, the full variable domain is EAGVTQSPTHLIKTRGQQATLRCSPISGHTSVYWYQQALGLGLQFLLWYDEGEERNRGNFPPRFSGRQFPNYSSELNVNALELEDSALYLCASSPLAGENNEQFFGPGTRLTVL.

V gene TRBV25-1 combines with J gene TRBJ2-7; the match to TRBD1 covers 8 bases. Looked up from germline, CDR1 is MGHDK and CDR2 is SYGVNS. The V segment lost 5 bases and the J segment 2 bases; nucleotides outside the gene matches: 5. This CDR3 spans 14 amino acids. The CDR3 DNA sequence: TGTGCCAGCAGTTCATTGGACAGGGCCTACGAGCAGTACTTC. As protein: CASSSLDRAYEQYF.

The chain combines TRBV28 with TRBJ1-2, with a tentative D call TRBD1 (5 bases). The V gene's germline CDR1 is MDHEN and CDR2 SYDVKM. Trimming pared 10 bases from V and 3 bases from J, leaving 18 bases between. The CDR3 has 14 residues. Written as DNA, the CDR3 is TGTGCCACCCGACGGGGGAGGATTGACTATGGCTACACCTTC. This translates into CATRRGRIDYGYTF.

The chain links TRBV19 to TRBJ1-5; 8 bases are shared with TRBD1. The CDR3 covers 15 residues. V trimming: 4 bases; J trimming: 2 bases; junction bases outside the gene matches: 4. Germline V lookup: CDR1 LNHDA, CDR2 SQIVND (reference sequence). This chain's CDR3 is CASSTTGGGNQPQHF. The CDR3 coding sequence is TGTGCCAGTAGTACTACAGGGGGAGGCAATCAGCCCCAGCATTTT.

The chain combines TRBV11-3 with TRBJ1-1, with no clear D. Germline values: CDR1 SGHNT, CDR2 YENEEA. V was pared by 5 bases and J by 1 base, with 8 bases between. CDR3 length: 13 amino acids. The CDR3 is CASSQNQNTEAFF. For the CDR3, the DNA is TGTGCCAGCAGCCAAAATCAGAACACTGAAGCTTTCTTT.

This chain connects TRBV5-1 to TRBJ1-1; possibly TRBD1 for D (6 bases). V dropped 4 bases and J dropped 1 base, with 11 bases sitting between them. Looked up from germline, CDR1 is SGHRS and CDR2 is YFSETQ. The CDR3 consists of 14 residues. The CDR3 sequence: CASSRQDENTEAFF. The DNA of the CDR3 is TGCGCCAGCAGCAGACAGGACGAGAACACTGAAGCTTTCTTT.

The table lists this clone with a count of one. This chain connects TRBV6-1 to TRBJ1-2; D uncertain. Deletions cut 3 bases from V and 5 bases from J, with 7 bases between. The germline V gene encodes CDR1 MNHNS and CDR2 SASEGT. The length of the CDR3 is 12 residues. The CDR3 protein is CASSELLYGYTF. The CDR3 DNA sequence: TGTGCCAGCAGTGAGCTATTATATGGCTACACCTTC.

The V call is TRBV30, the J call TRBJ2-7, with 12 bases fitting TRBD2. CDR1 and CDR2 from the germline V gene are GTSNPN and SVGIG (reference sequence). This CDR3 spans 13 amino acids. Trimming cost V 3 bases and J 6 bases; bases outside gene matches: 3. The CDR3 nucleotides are TGTGCCTGGAGGACTAGCGGGAGTTCCGAGCAGTACTTC. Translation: CAWRTSGSSEQYF.

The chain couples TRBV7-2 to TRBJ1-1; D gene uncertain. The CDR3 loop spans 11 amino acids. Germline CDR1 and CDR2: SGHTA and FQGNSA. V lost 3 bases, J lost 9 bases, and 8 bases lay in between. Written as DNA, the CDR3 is TGTGCCAGCAGCTTGGTCGGTCAAGCTTTCTTT. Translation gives CASSLVGQAFF.

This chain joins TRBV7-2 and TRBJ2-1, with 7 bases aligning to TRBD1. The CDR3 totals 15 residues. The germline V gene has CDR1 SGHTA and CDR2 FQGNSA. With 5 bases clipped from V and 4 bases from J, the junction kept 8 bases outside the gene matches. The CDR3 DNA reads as TGTGCCAGCAGCCGAACCGGGACAGATTACAATGAGCAGTTCTTC. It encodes CASSRTGTDYNEQFF.

CDR3 loop: CASSARGATDTQYF. As DNA, the CDR3 is TGCGCCAGCAGCGCTCGTGGGGCAACAGATACGCAGTATTTT. This chain connects TRBV5-1 to TRBJ2-3; TRBD1 is a possible D gene (5 bases). Germline loops: CDR1 SGHRS, CDR2 YFSETQ. There are 14 residues in the CDR3. V lost 4 bases and J lost 3, with 12 bases in between.

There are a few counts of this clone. The CDR3 sequence is CASSQVTAAGAFF. The CDR3 DNA follows: TGTGCCAGCAGCCAAGTCACAGCCGCGGGGGCTTTCTTT. The chain has TRBV14 and TRBJ1-1; D gene uncertain. The V end was cut by 1 base, the J end by 11 bases, with 14 bases between. The germline CDR1 and CDR2 sequences are SGHDN and FVKESK. CDR3 length equals 13 residues.

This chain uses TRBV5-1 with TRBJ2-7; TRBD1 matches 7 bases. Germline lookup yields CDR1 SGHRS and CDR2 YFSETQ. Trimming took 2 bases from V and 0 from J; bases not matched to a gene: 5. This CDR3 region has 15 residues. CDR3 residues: CASSLEGQSSYEQYF. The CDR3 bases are TGCGCCAGCAGCTTAGAGGGACAGAGCTCCTACGAGCAGTACTTC.

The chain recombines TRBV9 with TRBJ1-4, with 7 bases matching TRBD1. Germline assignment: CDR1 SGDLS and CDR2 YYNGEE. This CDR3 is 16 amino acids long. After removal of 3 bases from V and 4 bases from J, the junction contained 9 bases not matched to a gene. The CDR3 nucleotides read TGTGCCAGCAGCGCCGGGGGGGGACAGCTTAATGAAAAACTGTTTTTT. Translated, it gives CASSAGGGQLNEKLFF.

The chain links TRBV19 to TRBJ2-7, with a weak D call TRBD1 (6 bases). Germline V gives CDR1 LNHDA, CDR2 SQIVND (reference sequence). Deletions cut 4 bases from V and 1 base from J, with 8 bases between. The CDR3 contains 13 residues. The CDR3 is CASSTDRSYEQYF. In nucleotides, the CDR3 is TGTGCCAGTAGTACCGACAGGTCCTACGAGCAGTACTTC.

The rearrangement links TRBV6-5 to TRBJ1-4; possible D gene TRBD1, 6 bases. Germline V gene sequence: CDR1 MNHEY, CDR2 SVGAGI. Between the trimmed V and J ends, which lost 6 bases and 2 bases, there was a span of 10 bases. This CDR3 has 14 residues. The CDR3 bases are TGTGCCAGCAGAACGCAGGGGACTAATGAAAAACTGTTTTTT. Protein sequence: CASRTQGTNEKLFF.

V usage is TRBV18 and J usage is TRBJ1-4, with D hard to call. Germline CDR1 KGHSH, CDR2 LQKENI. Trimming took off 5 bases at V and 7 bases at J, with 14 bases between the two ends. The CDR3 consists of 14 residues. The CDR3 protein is CASSVSAGGEKLFF. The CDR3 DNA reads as TGTGCCAGCTCAGTGAGCGCGGGCGGTGAAAAACTGTTTTTT.

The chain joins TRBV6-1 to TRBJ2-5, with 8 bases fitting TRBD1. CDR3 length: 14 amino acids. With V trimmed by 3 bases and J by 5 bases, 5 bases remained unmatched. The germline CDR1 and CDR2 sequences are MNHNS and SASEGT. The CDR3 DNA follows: TGTGCCAGCAGTGATAAGACAGGGGTGGAGACCCAGTACTTC. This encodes CASSDKTGVETQYF.

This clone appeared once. The CDR3 here is CASSLTLAGVSGANVLTF. As DNA, the CDR3 is TGTGCCAGTTCGCTAACACTAGCGGGAGTCTCTGGGGCCAACGTCCTGACTTTC. The genes are TRBV14 and TRBJ2-6; TRBD2 aligns across 11 bases. Trimming removed 9 bases from V and 0 bases from J; junction bases left unmatched: 10. CDR1 SGHDN and CDR2 FVKESK come from the germline V gene. CDR3 size: 18 residues.

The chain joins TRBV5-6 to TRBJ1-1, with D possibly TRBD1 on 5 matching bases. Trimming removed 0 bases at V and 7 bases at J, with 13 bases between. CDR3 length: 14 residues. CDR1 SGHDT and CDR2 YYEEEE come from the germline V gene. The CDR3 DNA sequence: TGTGCCAGCAGCTTGGAAAGGGCGGGGGTTGAAGCTTTCTTT. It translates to CASSLERAGVEAFF. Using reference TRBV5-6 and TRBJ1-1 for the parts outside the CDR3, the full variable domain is DAGVTQSPTHLIKTRGQQVTLRCSPKSGHDTVSWYQQALGQGPQFIFQYYEEEERQRGNFPDRFSGHQFPNYSSELNVNALLLGDSALYLCASSLERAGVEAFFGQGTRLTVV.

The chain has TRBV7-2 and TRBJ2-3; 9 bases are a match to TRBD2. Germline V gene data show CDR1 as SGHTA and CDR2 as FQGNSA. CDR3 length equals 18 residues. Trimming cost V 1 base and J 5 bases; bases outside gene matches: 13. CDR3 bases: TGTGCCAGCAGCTTAGAGGGGGCGGGAGGGCCCTTCGGAGATACGCAGTATTTT. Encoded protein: CASSLEGAGGPFGDTQYF.

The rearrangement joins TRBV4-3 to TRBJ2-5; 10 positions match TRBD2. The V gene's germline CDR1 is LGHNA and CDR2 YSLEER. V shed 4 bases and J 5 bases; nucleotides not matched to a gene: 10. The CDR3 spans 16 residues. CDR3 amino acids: CASSLRLAGGVETQYF. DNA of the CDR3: TGCGCCAGCAGCCTTAGATTAGCGGGAGGAGTGGAGACCCAGTACTTC.

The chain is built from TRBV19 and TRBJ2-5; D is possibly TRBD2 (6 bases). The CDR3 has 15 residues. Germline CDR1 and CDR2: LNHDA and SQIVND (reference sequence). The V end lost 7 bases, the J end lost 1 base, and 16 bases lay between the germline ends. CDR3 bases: TGTGCCAGTACCGGTAGCGGCGTCGCCCAAGAGACCCAGTACTTC. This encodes CASTGSGVAQETQYF.

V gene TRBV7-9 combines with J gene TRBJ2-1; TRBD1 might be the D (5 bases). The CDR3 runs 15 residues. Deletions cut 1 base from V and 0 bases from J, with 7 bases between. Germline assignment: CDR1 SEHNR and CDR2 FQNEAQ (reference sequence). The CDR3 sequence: CASSLGQGSYNEQFF. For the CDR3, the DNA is TGTGCCAGCAGCTTAGGGCAGGGCTCCTACAATGAGCAGTTCTTC.

The CDR3 nucleotides read TGCGCCAGCAGCCAGGGGGCTTTCAGGACAGTGGGGAAGACCCAGTACTTC. Protein: CASSQGAFRTVGKTQYF. The V and J genes are TRBV4-1 and TRBJ2-5; D may be TRBD1 (6 bases). Germline-derived CDR1 and CDR2 are MGHRA and YSYEKL. V lost 3 bases to trimming and J lost 6 bases, with 23 bases between them. There are 17 residues in the CDR3.

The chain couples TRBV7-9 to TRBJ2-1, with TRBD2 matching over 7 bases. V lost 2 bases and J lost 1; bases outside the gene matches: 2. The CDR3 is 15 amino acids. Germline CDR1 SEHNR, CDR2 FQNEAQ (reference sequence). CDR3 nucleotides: TGTGCCAGCAGCTTACAGCGGGGATCCTACAATGAGCAGTTCTTC. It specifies CASSLQRGSYNEQFF.

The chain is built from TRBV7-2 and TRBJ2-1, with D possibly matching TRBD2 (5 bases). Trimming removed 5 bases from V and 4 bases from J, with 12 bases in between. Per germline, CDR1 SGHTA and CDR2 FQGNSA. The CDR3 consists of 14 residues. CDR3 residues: CASSKETGYNEQFF. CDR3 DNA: TGTGCCAGCAGCAAAGAGACGGGATACAATGAGCAGTTCTTC.

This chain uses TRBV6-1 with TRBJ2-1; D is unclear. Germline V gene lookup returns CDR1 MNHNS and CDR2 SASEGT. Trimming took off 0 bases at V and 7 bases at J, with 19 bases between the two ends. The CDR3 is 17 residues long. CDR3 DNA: TGTGCCAGCAGTGAAGCGCTTAAGGCTAGTTTTGGGAATGAGCAGTTCTTC. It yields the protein CASSEALKASFGNEQFF.

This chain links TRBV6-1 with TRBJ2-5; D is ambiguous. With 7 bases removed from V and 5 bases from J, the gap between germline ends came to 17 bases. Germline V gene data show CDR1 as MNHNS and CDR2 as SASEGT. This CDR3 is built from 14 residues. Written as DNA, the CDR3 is TGTGCCAGCATTAGGTTAGACAAGCCGGAGACCCAGTACTTC. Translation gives CASIRLDKPETQYF.

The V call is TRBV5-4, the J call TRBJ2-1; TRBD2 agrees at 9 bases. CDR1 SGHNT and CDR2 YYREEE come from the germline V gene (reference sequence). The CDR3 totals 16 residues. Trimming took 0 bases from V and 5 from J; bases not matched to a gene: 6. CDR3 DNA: TGTGCCAGCAGCTTGGGGGCCGGGACTAGCAACAATGAGCAGTTCTTC. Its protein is CASSLGAGTSNNEQFF.